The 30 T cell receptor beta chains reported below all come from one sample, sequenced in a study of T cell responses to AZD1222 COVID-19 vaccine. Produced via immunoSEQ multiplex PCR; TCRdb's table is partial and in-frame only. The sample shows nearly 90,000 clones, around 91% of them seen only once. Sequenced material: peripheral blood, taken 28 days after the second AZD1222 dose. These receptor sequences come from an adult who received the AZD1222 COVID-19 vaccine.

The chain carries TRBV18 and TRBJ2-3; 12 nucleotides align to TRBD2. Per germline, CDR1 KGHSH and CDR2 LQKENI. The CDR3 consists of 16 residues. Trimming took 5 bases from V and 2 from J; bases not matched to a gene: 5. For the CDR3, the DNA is TGTGCCAGCTCAGACGGACTAGCGGGACTCACAGATACGCAGTATTTT. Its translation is CASSDGLAGLTDTQYF.

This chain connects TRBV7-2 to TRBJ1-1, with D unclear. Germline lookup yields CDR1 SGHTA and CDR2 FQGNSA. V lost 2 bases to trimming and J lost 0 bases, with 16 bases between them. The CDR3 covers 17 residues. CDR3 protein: CASSLQQMILVNTEAFF. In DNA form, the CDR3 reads TGTGCCAGCAGCTTACAACAGATGATCCTTGTGAACACTGAAGCTTTCTTT.

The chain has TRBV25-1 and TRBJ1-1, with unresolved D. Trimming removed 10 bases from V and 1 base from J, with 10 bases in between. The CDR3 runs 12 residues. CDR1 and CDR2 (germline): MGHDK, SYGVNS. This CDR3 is CATSDKNTEAFF. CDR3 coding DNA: TGTGCCACCTCTGATAAGAACACTGAAGCTTTCTTT.

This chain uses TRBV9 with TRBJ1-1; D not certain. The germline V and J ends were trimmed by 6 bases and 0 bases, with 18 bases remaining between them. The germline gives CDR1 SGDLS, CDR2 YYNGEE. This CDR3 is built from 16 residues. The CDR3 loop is CASTSPAGGMNTEAFF. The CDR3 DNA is TGTGCCAGCACGTCTCCCGCGGGCGGCATGAACACTGAAGCTTTCTTT.

The CDR3 DNA follows: TGTGCCTGGAGTGGGGACAGGAATCTCGGTAATTCACCCCTCCACTTT. As protein: CAWSGDRNLGNSPLHF. The chain uses TRBV30 and TRBJ1-6; 8 bases are shared with TRBD1. This CDR3 spans 16 amino acids. V was pared by 1 base and J by 6 bases, with 8 bases of the junction left unmatched. Germline CDR1 and CDR2: GTSNPN and SVGIG (reference sequence).

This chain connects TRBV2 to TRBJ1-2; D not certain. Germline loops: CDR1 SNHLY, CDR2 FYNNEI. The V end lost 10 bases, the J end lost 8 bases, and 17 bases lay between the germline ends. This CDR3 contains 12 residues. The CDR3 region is CATQPYMDGYTF. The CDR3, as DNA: TGTGCCACCCAACCTTACATGGACGGCTACACCTTC.

CDR3 DNA sequence: TGCGCCAGCAGCACGGGGGTTACAGGCACCGGGGAGCTGTTTTTT. This gives the protein CASSTGVTGTGELFF. The V call is TRBV4-1, the J call TRBJ2-2, with D perhaps TRBD2 (6 bases). This CDR3 comprises 15 residues. CDR1 MGHRA and CDR2 YSYEKL come from the germline V gene. Trimming shortened V by 5 bases and J by 4 bases, and 14 bases separated the two germline ends.

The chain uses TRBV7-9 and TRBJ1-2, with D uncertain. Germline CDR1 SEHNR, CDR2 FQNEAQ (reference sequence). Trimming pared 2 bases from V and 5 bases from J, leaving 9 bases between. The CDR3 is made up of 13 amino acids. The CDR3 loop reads CASSLNPGYGYTF. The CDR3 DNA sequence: TGTGCCAGCAGCTTAAACCCTGGGTATGGCTACACCTTC.

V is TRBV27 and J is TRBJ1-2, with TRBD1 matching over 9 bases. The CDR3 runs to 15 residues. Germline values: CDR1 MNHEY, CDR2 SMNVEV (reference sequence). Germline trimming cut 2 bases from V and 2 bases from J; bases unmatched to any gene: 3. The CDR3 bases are TGTGCCAGCAGTTTACTAGGACAGGGGAACTATGGCTACACCTTC. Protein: CASSLLGQGNYGYTF.

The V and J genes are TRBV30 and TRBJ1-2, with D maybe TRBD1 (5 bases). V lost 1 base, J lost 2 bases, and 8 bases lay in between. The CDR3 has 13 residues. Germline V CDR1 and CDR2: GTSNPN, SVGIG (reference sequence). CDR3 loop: CAWSATENYGYTF. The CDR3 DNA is TGTGCCTGGAGTGCGACAGAAAACTATGGCTACACCTTC.

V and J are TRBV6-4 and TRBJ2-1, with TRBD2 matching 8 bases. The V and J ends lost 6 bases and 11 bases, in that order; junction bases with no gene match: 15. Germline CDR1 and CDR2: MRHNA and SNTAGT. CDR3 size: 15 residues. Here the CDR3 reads CASSESSGGPFKQFF. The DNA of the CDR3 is TGTGCCAGCAGCGAGTCGAGCGGGGGCCCGTTTAAGCAGTTCTTC.

This chain's CDR3 is CASSRTSASTDTQYF. CDR3 nucleotide sequence: TGTGCCAGCAGCCGTACTAGCGCTAGCACAGATACGCAGTATTTT. This chain joins TRBV3-1 (or the pseudogene TRBV3-2) and TRBJ2-3, with 7 bases fitting TRBD2. Germline V lookup: CDR1 LGHDT, CDR2 YNNKEL (reference sequence). The CDR3 is 15 amino acids. V shed 4 bases and J 0 bases; nucleotides not matched to a gene: 4.

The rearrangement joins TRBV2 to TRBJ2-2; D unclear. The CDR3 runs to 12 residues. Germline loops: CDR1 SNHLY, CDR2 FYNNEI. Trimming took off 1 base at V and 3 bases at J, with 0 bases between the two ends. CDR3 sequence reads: CASSEDTGELFF. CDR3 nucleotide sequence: TGTGCCAGCAGTGAAGACACCGGGGAGCTGTTTTTT.

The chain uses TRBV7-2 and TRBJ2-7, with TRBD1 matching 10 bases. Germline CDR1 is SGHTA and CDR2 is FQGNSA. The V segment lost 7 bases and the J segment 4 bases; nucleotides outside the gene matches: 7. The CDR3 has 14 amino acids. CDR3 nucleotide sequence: TGTGCCAGCAACCCGGGACAGGGGATGTACGAGCAGTACTTC. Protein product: CASNPGQGMYEQYF.

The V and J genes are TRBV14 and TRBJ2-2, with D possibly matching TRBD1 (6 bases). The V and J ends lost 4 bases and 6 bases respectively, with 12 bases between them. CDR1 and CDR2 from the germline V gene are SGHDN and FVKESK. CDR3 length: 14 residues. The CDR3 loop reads CASSPRQVPGELFF. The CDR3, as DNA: TGTGCCAGCAGCCCCCGACAGGTGCCCGGGGAGCTGTTTTTT.

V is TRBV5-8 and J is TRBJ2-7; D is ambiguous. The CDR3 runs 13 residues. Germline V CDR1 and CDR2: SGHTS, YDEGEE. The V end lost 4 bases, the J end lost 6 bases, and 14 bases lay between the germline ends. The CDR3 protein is CASSLGWSTEQYF. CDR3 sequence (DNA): TGTGCCAGCAGCCTCGGGTGGTCCACCGAGCAGTACTTC. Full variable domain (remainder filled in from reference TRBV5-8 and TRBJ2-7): EAGVTQSPTHLIKTRGQQATLRCSPISGHTSVYWYQQALGLGLQFLLWYDEGEERNRGNFPPRFSGRQFPNYSSELNVNALELEDSALYLCASSLGWSTEQYFGPGTRLTVT.

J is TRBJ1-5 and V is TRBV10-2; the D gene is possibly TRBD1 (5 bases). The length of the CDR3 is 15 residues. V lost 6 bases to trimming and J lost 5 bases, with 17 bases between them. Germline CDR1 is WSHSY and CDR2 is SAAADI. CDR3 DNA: TGCGCCAGCAGAAACCGGGACCGACACCATCAGCCCCAGCATTTT. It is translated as CASRNRDRHHQPQHF.

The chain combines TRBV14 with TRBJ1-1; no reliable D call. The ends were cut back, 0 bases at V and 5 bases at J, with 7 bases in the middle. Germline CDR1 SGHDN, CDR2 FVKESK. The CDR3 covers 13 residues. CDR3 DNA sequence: TGTGCCAGCAGCCAAGATTGGAGGACTGAAGCTTTCTTT. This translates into CASSQDWRTEAFF.

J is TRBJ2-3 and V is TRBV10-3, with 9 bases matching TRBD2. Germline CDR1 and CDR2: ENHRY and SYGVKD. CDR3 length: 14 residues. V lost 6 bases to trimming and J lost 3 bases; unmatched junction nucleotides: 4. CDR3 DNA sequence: TGTGCCATCAGCCGCGGGGGGGCAACAGATACGCAGTATTTT. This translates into CAISRGGATDTQYF.

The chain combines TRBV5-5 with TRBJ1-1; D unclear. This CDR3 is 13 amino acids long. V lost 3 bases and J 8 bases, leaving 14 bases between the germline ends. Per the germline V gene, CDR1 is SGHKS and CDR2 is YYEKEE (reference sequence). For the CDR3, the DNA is TGTGCCAGCAGCTCTCGAGGCGAGAGCGAAGCTTTCTTT. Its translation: CASSSRGESEAFF.

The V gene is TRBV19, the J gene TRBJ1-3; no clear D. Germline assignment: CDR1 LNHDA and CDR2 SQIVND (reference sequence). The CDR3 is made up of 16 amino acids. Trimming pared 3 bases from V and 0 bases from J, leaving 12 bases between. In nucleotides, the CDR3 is TGTGCCAGTAGTATGGGCAGAATCCTCTCTGGAAACACCATATATTTT. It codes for CASSMGRILSGNTIYF.

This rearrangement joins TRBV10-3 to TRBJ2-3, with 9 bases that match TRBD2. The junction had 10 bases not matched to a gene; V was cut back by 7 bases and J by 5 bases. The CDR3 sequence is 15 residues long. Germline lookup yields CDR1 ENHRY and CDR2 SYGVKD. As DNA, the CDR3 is TGTGCCATCAAGGGGTTAGCGGGGGTGATAGATACGCAGTATTTT. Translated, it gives CAIKGLAGVIDTQYF.

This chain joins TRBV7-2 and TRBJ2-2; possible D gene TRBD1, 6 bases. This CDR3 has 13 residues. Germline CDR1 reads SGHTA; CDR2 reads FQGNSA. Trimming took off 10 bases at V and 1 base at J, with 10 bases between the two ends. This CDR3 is CATGQQNTGELFF. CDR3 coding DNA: TGTGCCACCGGACAGCAGAACACCGGGGAGCTGTTTTTT.

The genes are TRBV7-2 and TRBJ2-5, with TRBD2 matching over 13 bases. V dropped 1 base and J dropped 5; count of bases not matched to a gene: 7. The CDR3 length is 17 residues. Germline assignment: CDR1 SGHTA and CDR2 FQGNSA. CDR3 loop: CASSLGLAGGRGETQYF. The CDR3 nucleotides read TGTGCCAGCAGCTTAGGACTAGCGGGGGGTAGGGGTGAGACCCAGTACTTC.

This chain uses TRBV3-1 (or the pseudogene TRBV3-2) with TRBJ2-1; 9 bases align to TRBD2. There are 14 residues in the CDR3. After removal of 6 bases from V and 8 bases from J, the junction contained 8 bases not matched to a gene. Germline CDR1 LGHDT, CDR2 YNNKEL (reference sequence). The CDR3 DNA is TGTGCCAGCAGACAACAGGCGGGAGGGGATGAGCAGTTCTTC. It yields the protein CASRQQAGGDEQFF.

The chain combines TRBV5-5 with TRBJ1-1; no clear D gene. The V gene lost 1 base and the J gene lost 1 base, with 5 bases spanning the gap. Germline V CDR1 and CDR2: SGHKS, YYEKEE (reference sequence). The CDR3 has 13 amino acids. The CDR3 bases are TGTGCCAGCAGCTTGTCGACGAACACTGAAGCTTTCTTT. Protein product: CASSLSTNTEAFF.

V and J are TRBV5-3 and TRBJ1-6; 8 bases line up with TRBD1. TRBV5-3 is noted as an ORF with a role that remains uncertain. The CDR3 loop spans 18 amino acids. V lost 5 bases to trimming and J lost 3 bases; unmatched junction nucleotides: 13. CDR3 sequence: CARRAPTTGAVYNSPLHF. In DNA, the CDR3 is TGTGCCAGAAGAGCCCCCACGACAGGGGCGGTCTATAATTCACCCCTCCACTTT.

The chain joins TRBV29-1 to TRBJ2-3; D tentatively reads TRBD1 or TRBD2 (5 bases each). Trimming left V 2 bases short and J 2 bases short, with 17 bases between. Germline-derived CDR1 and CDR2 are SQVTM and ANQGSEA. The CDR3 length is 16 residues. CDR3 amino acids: CSVENPGTTYTDTQYF. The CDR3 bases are TGCAGCGTTGAAAATCCGGGGACGACCTACACAGATACGCAGTATTTT.

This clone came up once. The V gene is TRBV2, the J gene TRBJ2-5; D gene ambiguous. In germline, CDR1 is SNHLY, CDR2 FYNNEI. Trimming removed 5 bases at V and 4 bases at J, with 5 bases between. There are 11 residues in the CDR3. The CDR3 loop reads CASSQSETQYF. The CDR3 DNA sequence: TGTGCCAGCAGTCAATCAGAGACCCAGTACTTC.

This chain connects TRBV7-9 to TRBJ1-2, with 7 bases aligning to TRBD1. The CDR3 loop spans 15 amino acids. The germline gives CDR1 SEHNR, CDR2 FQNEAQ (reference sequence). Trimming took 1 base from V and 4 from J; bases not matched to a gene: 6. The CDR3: CASSLDAGGVYGYTF. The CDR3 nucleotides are TGTGCCAGCAGCTTAGATGCAGGGGGAGTCTATGGCTACACCTTC.